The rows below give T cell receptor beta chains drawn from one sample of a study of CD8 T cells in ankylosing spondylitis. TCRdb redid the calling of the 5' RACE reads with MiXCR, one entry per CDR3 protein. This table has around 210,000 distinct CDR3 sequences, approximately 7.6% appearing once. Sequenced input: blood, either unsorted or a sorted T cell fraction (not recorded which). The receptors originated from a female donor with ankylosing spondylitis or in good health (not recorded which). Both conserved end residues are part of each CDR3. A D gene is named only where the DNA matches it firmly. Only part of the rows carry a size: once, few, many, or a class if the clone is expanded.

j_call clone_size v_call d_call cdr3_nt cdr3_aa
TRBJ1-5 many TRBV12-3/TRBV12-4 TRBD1 TGTGCCAGCAGTTTAAAGGCAGGGGGTCAGCCCCAGCATTTT CASSLKAGGQPQHF
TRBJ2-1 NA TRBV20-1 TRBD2 TGCAGTTCCGGGACTAGCGGACTATACAATGAGCAGTTCTTC CSSGTSGLYNEQFF
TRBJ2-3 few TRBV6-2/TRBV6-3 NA TGTGCCAGCAACCTCCCGGACAGCACAGATACGCAGTATTTT CASNLPDSTDTQYF
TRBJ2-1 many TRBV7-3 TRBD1 TGTGCCAACTCAAAGCGGCGGACAGGGGGCCGGAACCCTTACAATGAGCAGTTCTTC CANSKRRTGGRNPYNEQFF
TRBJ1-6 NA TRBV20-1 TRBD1 TGCAGTGCTAGAGAGGACAGGGGGAGATCACCCCTCCACTTT CSAREDRGRSPLHF
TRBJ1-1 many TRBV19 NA TGTGCCAGTAGGTCGCAGACGAACACTGAAGCTTTCTTT CASRSQTNTEAFF
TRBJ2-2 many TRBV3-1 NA TGTGCCAGCAGCCACGCCAATAGGCCCGGGGAGCTGTTTTTT CASSHANRPGELFF
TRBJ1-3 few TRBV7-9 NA TGTGCCAGCACCCTATCCGGGGAGAAAGGAAACACCATATATTTT CASTLSGEKGNTIYF
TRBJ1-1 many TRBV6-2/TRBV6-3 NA TGTGCCAGCAGTTACGGAGGGCAGTACACTGAAGCTTTCTTT CASSYGGQYTEAFF
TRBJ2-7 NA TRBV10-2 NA TGCGCCAGCAGTGACCCTGGAGGGACGACCTCCTACGAGCAGTACTTC CASSDPGGTTSYEQYF
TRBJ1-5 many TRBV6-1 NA TGTGCCAGCAGTGAAGTTGGAGGGCTCCAGCCCCAGCATTTT CASSEVGGLQPQHF
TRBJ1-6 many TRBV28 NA TGTGCCAGCGGATCAGTCACCCCACCCCTCCACTTT CASGSVTPPLHF
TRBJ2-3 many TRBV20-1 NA TGCAGTGCGGGCCAGCCAACAGATACGCAGTATTTT CSAGQPTDTQYF
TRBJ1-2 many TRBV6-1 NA TGTGCCAGCAGTATGGGGGGGACGGGGGGAGTAAATGGCTACACCTTC CASSMGGTGGVNGYTF
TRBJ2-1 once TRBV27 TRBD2 TGTGCCAGCAGTAAGTGGGGACTAGCGGACTACAATGAGCAGCTCTTC CASSKWGLADYNEQLF
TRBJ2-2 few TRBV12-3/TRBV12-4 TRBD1 TGTGCCAGCAGTCCCGTGGGACAGGGTGGGTTCGGGGAGCTGTTTTTT CASSPVGQGGFGELFF
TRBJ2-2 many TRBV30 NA TGTGCCTGGAGTGTTTCCAGAACCGGGGAGCTGTTTTTT CAWSVSRTGELFF
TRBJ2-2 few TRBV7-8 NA TGTGCCAGCAGTTCCGACAGCCCGAACACCGGGGAGCTGTTTTTT CASSSDSPNTGELFF
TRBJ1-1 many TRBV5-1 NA TGCGCCAGCAGCTTAAATGGGCGGGCGAACACTGAAGCTTTCTTT CASSLNGRANTEAFF
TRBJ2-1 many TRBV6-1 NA TGTGCCAGCAGCCGCTCCTTGGGGGGTGAGCAGTTCTTC CASSRSLGGEQFF
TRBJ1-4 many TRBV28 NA TGTGCCAGCAGTATTTCCCGGGAACCAACTAATGAAAAACTGTTTTTT CASSISREPTNEKLFF
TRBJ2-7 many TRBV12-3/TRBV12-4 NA TGTGCCAGCAGGGGACCGCCCGGGTACGAGCAGTACTTC CASRGPPGYEQYF
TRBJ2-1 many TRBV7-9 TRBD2 TGTGCCAGCAGCTTTACGAGCGGGAACAATGAGCAGTTCTTC CASSFTSGNNEQFF
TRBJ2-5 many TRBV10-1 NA TGCGCCACGTACCAAGAGACCCAGTACTTC CATYQETQYF
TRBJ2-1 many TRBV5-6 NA TGTGCCAGCAGCTTGGCCGGGACTCGGGGGTACAATGAGCAGTTCTTC CASSLAGTRGYNEQFF
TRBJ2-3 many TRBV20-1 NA TGCAGTGCTGTTACCTCCAAGGGGCCCTGGGGCGATACGCAGTATTTT CSAVTSKGPWGDTQYF
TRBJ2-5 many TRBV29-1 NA TGCAGCGTTACAGGGTCAGGGCAAGAGACCCAGTACTTC CSVTGSGQETQYF
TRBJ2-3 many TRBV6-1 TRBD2 TGTGCCAGCAGAGATTATGAGACTAGCGGCGCAGATACGCAGTATTTT CASRDYETSGADTQYF
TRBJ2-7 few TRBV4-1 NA TGCGCCAGCAGCCAAGATGCCCAGACCTACGAGCAGTACTTC CASSQDAQTYEQYF
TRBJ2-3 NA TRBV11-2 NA TGTGCCAGCAGCCAGCTTAGGTCAAACAGGGAATTCCCAGATACGCAGTATTTT CASSQLRSNREFPDTQYF
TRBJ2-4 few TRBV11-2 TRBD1 TGTGCCAGCAGCTGGAACAGACAGGGCCCCATTCAGTACTTC CASSWNRQGPIQYF
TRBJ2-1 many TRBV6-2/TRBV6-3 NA TGTGCCAGCACCTATAATGATGGGTTTGAGCAGTTCTTC CASTYNDGFEQFF
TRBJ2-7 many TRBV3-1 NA TGTGCCAGCAGTCCCGACACCTCGGGTGAGCAGTACTTC CASSPDTSGEQYF
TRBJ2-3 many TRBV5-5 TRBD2 TGTGCCAGCAGCCCCGGACTAGCGATTAGCACAGATACGCAGTATTTT CASSPGLAISTDTQYF
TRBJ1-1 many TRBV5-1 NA TGCGCCAGCAGCTCGGGACGGGGACTGAACACTGAAGCTTTCTTT CASSSGRGLNTEAFF
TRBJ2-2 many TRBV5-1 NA TGCGCCAGCAGCTTACAGGGTACCGGGGAGCTGTTTTTT CASSLQGTGELFF
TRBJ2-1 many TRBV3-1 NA TGTGCCAGCAGTCCCGACCCATACACCTACAATGAGCAGTTCTTC CASSPDPYTYNEQFF
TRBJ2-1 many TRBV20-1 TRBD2 TGCAGTGCTCCGAAGCGGGAGATTAGGTTAGGTGAGCAGTTCTTC CSAPKREIRLGEQFF
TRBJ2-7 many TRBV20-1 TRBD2 TGCAGTGGGGCGGGAGGCCCAAAAGAGCAGTACTTC CSGAGGPKEQYF
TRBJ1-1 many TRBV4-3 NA TGCGCCAGCAGCCAGTCAGGGGACACTGAAGCTTTCTTT CASSQSGDTEAFF
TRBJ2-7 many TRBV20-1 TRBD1 TGCAGTGCTCTCCAGGGGACAGGGGACTACGAGCAGTACTTC CSALQGTGDYEQYF
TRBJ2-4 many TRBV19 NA TGTGCCAGTACCCGCGGCACCGGGCGAAACATTCAGTACTTC CASTRGTGRNIQYF
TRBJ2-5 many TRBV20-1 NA TGCAGTGCTAGAGATATGGTGAGGGAAGAGACCCAGTACTTC CSARDMVREETQYF
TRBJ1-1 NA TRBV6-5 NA TGTGCCAGCACCAGGTCTAACAGGGTGACTGAAGCTTTCTTT CASTRSNRVTEAFF
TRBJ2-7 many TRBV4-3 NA TGCGCCAGCAGCCAAGATCCGCTGTTCCCCTACGAGCAGTACTTC CASSQDPLFPYEQYF
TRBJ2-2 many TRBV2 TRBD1 TGTGCCAGCAGGATACAGGGGAGCACCGGGGAGCTGTTTTTT CASRIQGSTGELFF
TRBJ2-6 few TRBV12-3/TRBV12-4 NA TGTGCCAGCAGTTTTAGGGGCCAGGAAGGGGCCAACGTCCTGACTTTC CASSFRGQEGANVLTF
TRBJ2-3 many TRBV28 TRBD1 TGTGCCAGCAGTTTAACGGACAGGACGAGAACTAGCACAGATACGCAGTATTTT CASSLTDRTRTSTDTQYF
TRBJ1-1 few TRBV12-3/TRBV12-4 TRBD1 TGTGCCAGCAGTTCAAAACCCCCTTTCGACAGGGGTGGGGGGAAGAACACTGAAGCTTTCTTT CASSSKPPFDRGGGKNTEAFF
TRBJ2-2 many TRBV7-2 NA TGTGCCAGCAGCTCGCAGGGGCACACCGGGGAGCTGTTTTTT CASSSQGHTGELFF
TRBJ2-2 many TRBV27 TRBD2 TGTGCCAGCAGTTTTAGACGGGGGGCCGGGGAGCTGTTTTTT CASSFRRGAGELFF
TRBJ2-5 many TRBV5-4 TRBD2 TGTGCCAGCAGGACCGGGACTAGAGCGGAGACCCAGTACTTC CASRTGTRAETQYF
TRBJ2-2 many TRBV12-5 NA TGTGCTAGTGGTTTGGCACAGGAAACCGGGGAGCTGTTTTTT CASGLAQETGELFF
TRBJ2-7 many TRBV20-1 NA TGCAGTGCTAGAGTTGAGGGCTACGAGCAGTACTTC CSARVEGYEQYF